What follows are 22 T cell receptor beta chains derived from one specimen sequenced in a study of human T cells and chemical hapten exposure. TCRdb reprocessed the RACE reads with MiXCR, giving one entry per CDR3 protein. The sample consists of approximately 100,000 distinct CDR3 sequences, 9% to 9.5% of them appearing once. The time point denotes: patch test 2, 6 weeks after DPC sensitization. Treatment given: therapeutic diphenylcyclopropenone sensitization with weekly scalp DPC. This material consisted of whole blood, taken in connection with sensitization to the hapten diphenylcyclopropenone (DPC). Every receptor here comes from a woman in her thirties or forties with alopecia areata. Some clones in this sample may be carry-over from other donors' samples.

This clonotype showed up many times. The V gene is TRBV20-1, the J gene TRBJ1-2; D is uncertain. The CDR3 covers 11 residues. Germline V gene lookup returns CDR1 DFQATT and CDR2 SNEGSKA (reference sequence). CDR3 sequence (DNA): TGCAACCCTTCCCACGACTATGGCTACACCTTC. Translating it yields CNPSHDYGYTF.

This clonotype was observed at least ten times. The chain is built from TRBV6-2 or TRBV6-3 and TRBJ1-1; D is unclear. The V end was cut by 6 bases, the J end by 0 bases, with 17 bases between. From germline, CDR1 is MNHEY and CDR2 SVGEGT. The CDR3 length is 16 residues. Here the CDR3 reads CASSLGWDRMNTEAFF. In DNA form, the CDR3 reads TGTGCCAGCAGCCTTGGCTGGGATAGGATGAACACTGAAGCTTTCTTT.

This clonotype occurred a few times. This chain connects TRBV18 to TRBJ1-1; D is unresolved. The V gene's germline CDR1 is KGHSH and CDR2 LQKENI. This CDR3 comprises 11 residues. Trimming left V 5 bases short and J 6 bases short, with 7 bases between. The CDR3 region has the DNA TGTGCCAGCTCAAACCTGGCTGAAGCTTTCTTT. It translates to CASSNLAEAFF.

Here the CDR3 reads CARSPGQGARSNYGYTF. CDR3 in DNA: TGTGCCAGAAGCCCCGGACAGGGGGCCCGATCTAACTATGGCTACACCTTC. The chain is built from TRBV5-3 and TRBJ1-2, with 11 positions matching TRBD1. Being an ORF, TRBV5-3 has a function that is uncertain. The CDR3 has 17 amino acids. Trimming took 4 bases from V and 0 from J; bases not matched to a gene: 8.

This clonotype was seen ten or more times. This chain uses TRBV20-1 with TRBJ2-3; D is ambiguous. CDR3 length equals 13 residues. Looked up from germline, CDR1 is DFQATT and CDR2 is SNEGSKA (reference sequence). Trimming shortened V by 1 base and J by 1 base, and 6 bases separated the two germline ends. CDR3 nucleotide sequence: TGCAGTGCTAGAGTTCCAGGCACAGATACGCAGTATTTT. Its protein product is CSARVPGTDTQYF.

The V call is TRBV29-1, the J call TRBJ2-7; D gene unclear. Trimming left V 3 bases short and J 4 bases short, with 7 bases between. CDR1 SQVTM and CDR2 ANQGSEA come from the germline V gene. This CDR3 contains 11 residues. CDR3 DNA sequence: TGCAGCGTTGATTCAGGTTACGAGCAGTACTTC. Its translation is CSVDSGYEQYF.

The chain uses TRBV29-1 and TRBJ1-6, with 9 bases lining up with TRBD1. V trimming: 6 bases; J trimming: 9 bases; junction bases outside the gene matches: 6. Germline CDR1 SQVTM, CDR2 ANQGSEA. CDR3 size: 13 residues. CDR3 bases: TGCAGCGTCCGGACAGGGGAAGGTTCACCCCTCCACTTT. It codes for CSVRTGEGSPLHF.

The chain uses TRBV2 and TRBJ2-6, with 7 bases fitting TRBD1. V lost 6 bases and J lost 2; bases outside the gene matches: 4. The germline gives CDR1 SNHLY, CDR2 FYNNEI. The CDR3 has 15 amino acids. The CDR3 bases are TGTGCCAGCAGGGATACAGGGGCTGGGGCCAACGTCCTGACTTTC. This sequence encodes CASRDTGAGANVLTF.

This clonotype was observed at least ten times. The rearrangement links TRBV6-1 to TRBJ2-7, with 8 bases fitting TRBD2. Germline V lookup: CDR1 MNHNS, CDR2 SASEGT. With 2 bases clipped from V and 2 bases from J, the junction kept 2 bases outside the gene matches. CDR3 length equals 14 residues. This CDR3 is CASSESGGPYEQYF. The CDR3 bases are TGTGCCAGCAGTGAAAGCGGGGGACCCTACGAGCAGTACTTC.

Ten or more counts support this clonotype. The chain's CDR3 is CASSPGTGGIANYGYTF. CDR3 DNA: TGTGCCAGCAGTCCCGGGACAGGGGGCATAGCGAACTATGGCTACACCTTC. The chain joins TRBV27 to TRBJ1-2; 12 bases agree with TRBD1. V dropped 5 bases and J dropped 2; count of bases not matched to a gene: 9. CDR3 size: 17 residues. In germline, CDR1 is MNHEY, CDR2 SMNVEV (reference sequence).

The chain employs TRBV6-2 or TRBV6-3 and TRBJ2-4, with 12 bases aligning to TRBD2. The V gene's germline CDR1 is MNHEY and CDR2 SVGEGT. The V segment lost 2 bases and the J segment 3 bases; nucleotides outside the gene matches: 5. The CDR3 is 17 amino acids. CDR3 in DNA: TGTGCCAGCAGTTACGCTAGCGGGGGGGCTAGCAAAAACATTCAGTACTTC. Translating gives CASSYASGGASKNIQYF.

This clonotype has a count of ten or more. This sequence joins TRBV4-1 and TRBJ1-4; D is uncertain. The CDR3 spans 14 residues. V was trimmed by 1 base and J by 11 bases, leaving 14 bases between them. CDR1 and CDR2 (germline): MGHRA, YSYEKL. The CDR3 nucleotides read TGCGCCAGCAGCCAAGGGCGAAGGGTGGATAAACTGTTTTTT. Amino acids: CASSQGRRVDKLFF.

This clonotype was counted only a few times. The chain is built from TRBV5-5 and TRBJ1-2; perhaps TRBD1 as D (6 bases). Germline lookup yields CDR1 SGHKS and CDR2 YYEKEE (reference sequence). Trimming stripped 5 bases from V and 4 bases from J, with 15 bases between. This CDR3 is built from 14 residues. Here the CDR3 reads CASRLDTGFYGYTF. The CDR3 region has the DNA TGTGCCAGCAGGCTCGATACAGGGTTCTATGGCTACACCTTC.

The genes are TRBV4-1 and TRBJ2-1, with 13 bases identical to TRBD2. The CDR3 sequence is 16 residues long. In germline, CDR1 is MGHRA, CDR2 YSYEKL. The ends lost 2 bases at V and 6 bases at J; junction bases unmatched: 4. The CDR3: CASSQLGLAGSNEQFF. CDR3 coding DNA: TGCGCCAGCAGCCAATTGGGACTAGCGGGGAGCAATGAGCAGTTCTTC.

There are many counts of this clonotype. This chain joins TRBV7-9 and TRBJ2-7, with D perhaps TRBD2 (6 bases). The germline V gene has CDR1 SEHNR and CDR2 FQNEAQ (reference sequence). V lost 6 bases, J lost 2 bases, and 17 bases lay in between. The CDR3 is made up of 15 amino acids. CDR3 DNA: TGTGCCAGCAGGAAACCGGGGGAAGGCCCCTACGAGCAGTACTTC. Its protein is CASRKPGEGPYEQYF.

This clonotype has more than one count but fewer than ten. The chain links TRBV30 to TRBJ2-3; D not certain. V dropped 3 bases and J dropped 9 bases, with 16 bases sitting between them. Per the germline V gene, CDR1 is GTSNPN and CDR2 is SVGIG (reference sequence). CDR3 length equals 13 residues. The CDR3 here is CAWRVLSRGTQYF. CDR3 DNA: TGTGCCTGGAGGGTCCTGTCTCGAGGCACGCAGTATTTT.

This clonotype was seen at least ten times. This chain uses TRBV20-1 with TRBJ2-3; either TRBD1 or TRBD2 may supply D (6 bases each). CDR1 and CDR2 (germline): DFQATT, SNEGSKA (reference sequence). The CDR3 extends over 14 amino acids. The ends were cut back, 6 bases at V and 3 bases at J, with 16 bases in the middle. Here the CDR3 DNA reads TGCAGTGCCCCCTCCGGGGGCCCGACAGATACGCAGTATTTT. It encodes CSAPSGGPTDTQYF.

This clonotype was counted many times. The genes are TRBV6-2 or TRBV6-3 and TRBJ2-5; the D gene could be TRBD1 or TRBD2 (5 bases each). There are 14 residues in the CDR3. Trimming stripped 2 bases from V and 4 bases from J, with 11 bases between. CDR1 is MNHEY and CDR2 is SVGEGT in the germline V gene. The CDR3 loop is CASSYHPGGETQYF. The CDR3 DNA reads as TGTGCCAGCAGTTACCATCCTGGGGGAGAGACCCAGTACTTC.

This clonotype was seen more than once but under ten times. In DNA form, the CDR3 reads TGTGCCAGCACCACACAGGGGGGAGACGACGAGCAGTACTTC. Protein: CASTTQGGDDEQYF. The chain uses TRBV21-1 and TRBJ2-7; the DNA was not used to check the table's D call, TRBD1. TRBV21-1 counts as a pseudogene. The CDR3 extends over 14 amino acids.

This clonotype was counted many times. The chain couples TRBV6-6 to TRBJ2-7, with 10 bases that match TRBD1. The germline V gene encodes CDR1 MNHNY and CDR2 SVGAGI (reference sequence). CDR3 length: 15 residues. The V gene end was trimmed by 8 bases and the J gene end by 4 bases; junction bases not matched to a gene: 11. The CDR3 reads CASLPGTGAVYEQYF. CDR3 in DNA: TGTGCCAGCCTTCCCGGGACAGGGGCAGTGTACGAGCAGTACTTC.

This clonotype was observed at least ten times. The chain couples TRBV7-2 to TRBJ1-1; TRBD1 agrees at 7 bases. Germline V gene data show CDR1 as SGHTA and CDR2 as FQGNSA. The CDR3 is 14 amino acids. V lost 2 bases, J lost 5 bases, and 5 bases stayed unmatched. The CDR3 loop is CASSLSRQGTEAFF. For the CDR3, the DNA is TGTGCCAGCAGCTTATCCCGACAGGGTACTGAAGCTTTCTTT.

This clonotype was seen repeatedly, ten times or more. The chain uses TRBV11-2 and TRBJ2-2, with D perhaps matching TRBD2 (6 bases). Trimming took off 4 bases at V and 6 bases at J, with 21 bases between the two ends. There are 17 residues in the CDR3. CDR1 and CDR2 (germline): SGHAT, FQNNGV. CDR3 amino acids: CASSYPLEGAGSGELFF. The CDR3 DNA sequence: TGTGCCAGCAGCTACCCCCTGGAGGGCGCTGGTTCCGGGGAGCTGTTTTTT.